Reported below is one TCR beta chain. Assay used: immunoSEQ multiplex PCR; TCRdb lists only in-frame clones, some missing. The sample consists of over 90,000 clones, around 89% of them appearing once. The data are from a study of control samples from healthy donors and cancer patients. The germline V gene has CDR1 SEHNR and CDR2 FQNEAQ (reference sequence). The CDR3 sequence is 14 residues long. The V end lost 5 bases, the J end lost 8 bases, and 15 bases lay between the germline ends. This TCR derives from a man aged 60 to 75 with lung cancer. Sequenced material: PBMCs. The chain carries TRBV7-9 and TRBJ1-4; a possible D gene is TRBD1 (5 bases). This CDR3 is CASSDRTREEKLFF. The CDR3 coding sequence is TGTGCCAGCAGCGACCGGACAAGGGAAGAAAAACTGTTTTTT.